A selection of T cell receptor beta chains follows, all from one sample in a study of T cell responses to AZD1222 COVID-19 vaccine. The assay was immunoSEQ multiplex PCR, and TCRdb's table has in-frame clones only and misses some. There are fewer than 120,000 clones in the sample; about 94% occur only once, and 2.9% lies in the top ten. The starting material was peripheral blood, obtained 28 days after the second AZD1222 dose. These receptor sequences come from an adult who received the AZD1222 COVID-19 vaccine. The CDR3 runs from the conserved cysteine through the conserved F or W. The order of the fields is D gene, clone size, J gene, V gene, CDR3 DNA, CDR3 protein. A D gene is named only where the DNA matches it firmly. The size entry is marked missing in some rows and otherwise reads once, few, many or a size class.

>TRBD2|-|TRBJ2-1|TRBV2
TGTGCCAACAGACTAGCGGGAGGCCCCGAGCAGTTCTTC
CANRLAGGPEQFF
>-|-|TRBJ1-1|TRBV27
TGTGCCAGCTCCCGGGCAGGGATGAACACTGAAGCTTTCTTT
CASSRAGMNTEAFF
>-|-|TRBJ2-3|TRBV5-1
TGCGCCAGCAGCCGAGGCCGGGGCCCGAGCACAGATACGCAGTATTTT
CASSRGRGPSTDTQYF
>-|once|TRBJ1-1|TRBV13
TGTGCCAGCAGCCACGGGCCAGAGAGAGCTTTCTTT
CASSHGPERAFF
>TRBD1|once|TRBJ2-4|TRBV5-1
TGCGCCAGCAGCTTGGGGGACAGGGACTCCCAACTGGTCGGCAAAAACATTCAGTACTTC
CASSLGDRDSQLVGKNIQYF
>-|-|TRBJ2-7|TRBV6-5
TGTGCCAGCAGTAACCTCTACGAGCAGTACTTC
CASSNLYEQYF
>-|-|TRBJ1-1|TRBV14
TGTGCCAGCAGCCAAGGCCCGTATTACTGGAACACTGAAGCTTTCTTT
CASSQGPYYWNTEAFF
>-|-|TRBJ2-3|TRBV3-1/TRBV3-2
TGTGCCAGCAGCCAAGATACCACAAGCACAGATACGCAGTATTTT
CASSQDTTSTDTQYF
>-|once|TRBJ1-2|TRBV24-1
TGTGCCACCAGTGATTGGAGCGCTAACTATGGCTACACCTTC
CATSDWSANYGYTF
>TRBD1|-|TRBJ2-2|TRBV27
TGTGCCAGCAGTTCCGGACAGGGCCCCGGGGAGCTGTTTTTT
CASSSGQGPGELFF
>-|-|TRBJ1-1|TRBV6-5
TGTGCCAGCGATCGGACAGTGAGGAACACTGAAGCTTTCTTT
CASDRTVRNTEAFF
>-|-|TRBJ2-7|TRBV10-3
TGTGCCATCAGCTTGACAGGTTTTCAGGACGAGCAGTACTTC
CAISLTGFQDEQYF
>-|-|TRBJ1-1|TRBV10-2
TGCGCCACCCGAGACAGGACCACTGAAGCTTTCTTT
CATRDRTTEAFF
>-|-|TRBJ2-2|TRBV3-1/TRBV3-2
TGTGCCAGCAGCCAAGGTCTCGGGGTCACCGGGGAGCTGTTTTTT
CASSQGLGVTGELFF
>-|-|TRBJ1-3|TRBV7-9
TGTGCCAGCAGCTTCATCGTCAGCTCTGGAAACACCATATATTTT
CASSFIVSSGNTIYF
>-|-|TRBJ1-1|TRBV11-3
TGTGCCAGCAGCTTAGTCGAGACAGCGAATGGCACTGAAGCTTTCTTT
CASSLVETANGTEAFF
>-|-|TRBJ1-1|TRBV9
TGTGCCAGCAGCCCCTTTGGGGCAGCAGTATTAGGTACTGAAGCTTTCTTT
CASSPFGAAVLGTEAFF
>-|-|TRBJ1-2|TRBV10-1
TGCGCCAGCAGTGAGTCGGACTTCTATGGCTACACCTTC
CASSESDFYGYTF
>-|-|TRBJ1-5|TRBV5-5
TGTGCCAGCACGAAAGGAGTGGGCAATCAGCCCCAGCATTTT
CASTKGVGNQPQHF
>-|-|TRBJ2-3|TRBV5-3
TGTGCCAGAAGCTTGAGGTGTCAGTGGCACGATACGCAGTATTTT
CARSLRCQWHDTQYF
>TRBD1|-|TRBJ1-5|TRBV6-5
TGTGCCAGCAGACGTGACAGGGGTGATCAGCCCCAGCATTTT
CASRRDRGDQPQHF
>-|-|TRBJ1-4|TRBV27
TGTGCCAGCAGTGCAGGGGCGGCGGGAAAAAAACTGTTTTTT
CASSAGAAGKKLFF
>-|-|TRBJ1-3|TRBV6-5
TGTGCCAGCACATTGAGGGGCCCAGGAAACACCATATATTTT
CASTLRGPGNTIYF
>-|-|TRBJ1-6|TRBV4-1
TGCGCCAGCAGCCGCGAGAGTTCACCCCTCCACTTT
CASSRESSPLHF
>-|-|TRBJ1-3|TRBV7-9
TGTGCCAGCAGCTTTCCCCAGGGACCTGGAAACACCATATATTTT
CASSFPQGPGNTIYF
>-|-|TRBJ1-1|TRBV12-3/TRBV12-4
TGTGCCAGTCCTATGAACACTGAAGCTTTCTTT
CASPMNTEAFF